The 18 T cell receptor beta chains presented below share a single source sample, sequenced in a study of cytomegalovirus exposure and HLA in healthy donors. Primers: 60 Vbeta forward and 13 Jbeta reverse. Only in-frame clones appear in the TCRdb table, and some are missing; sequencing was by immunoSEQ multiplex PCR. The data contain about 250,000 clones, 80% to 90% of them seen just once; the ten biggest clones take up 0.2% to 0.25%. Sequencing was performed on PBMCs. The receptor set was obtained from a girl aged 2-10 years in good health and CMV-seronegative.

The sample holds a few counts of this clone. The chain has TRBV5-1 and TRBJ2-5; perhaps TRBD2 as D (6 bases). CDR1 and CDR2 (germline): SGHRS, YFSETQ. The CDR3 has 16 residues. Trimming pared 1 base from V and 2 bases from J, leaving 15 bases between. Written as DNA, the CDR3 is TGCGCCAGCAGCTTGACCGGCGGGGCGGGTCAAGAGACCCAGTACTTC. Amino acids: CASSLTGGAGQETQYF.

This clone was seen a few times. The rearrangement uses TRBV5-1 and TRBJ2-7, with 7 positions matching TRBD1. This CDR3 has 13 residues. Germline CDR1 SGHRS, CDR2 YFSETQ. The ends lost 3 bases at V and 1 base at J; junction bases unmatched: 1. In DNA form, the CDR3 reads TGCGCCAGCAGCTGGGGACAGTCCTACGAGCAGTACTTC. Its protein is CASSWGQSYEQYF.

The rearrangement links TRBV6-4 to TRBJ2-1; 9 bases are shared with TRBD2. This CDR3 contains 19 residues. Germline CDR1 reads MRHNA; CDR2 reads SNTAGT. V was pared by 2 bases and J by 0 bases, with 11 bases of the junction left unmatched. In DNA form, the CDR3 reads TGTGCCAGCAGTGACGTTAGCGGGAGAGCTTCGAGCTCCTACAATGAGCAGTTCTTC. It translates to CASSDVSGRASSSYNEQFF.

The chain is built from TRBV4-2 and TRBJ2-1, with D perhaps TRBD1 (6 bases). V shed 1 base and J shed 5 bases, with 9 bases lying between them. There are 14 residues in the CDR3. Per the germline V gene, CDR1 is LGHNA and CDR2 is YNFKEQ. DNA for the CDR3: TGTGCCAGCAGCCAAGTTAAGGGGGACAATGAGCAGTTCTTC. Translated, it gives CASSQVKGDNEQFF.

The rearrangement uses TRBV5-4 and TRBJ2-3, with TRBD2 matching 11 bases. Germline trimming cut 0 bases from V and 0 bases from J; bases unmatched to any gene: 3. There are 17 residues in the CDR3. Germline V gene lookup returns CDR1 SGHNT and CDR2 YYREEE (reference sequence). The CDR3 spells CASSLVTSGDSTDTQYF. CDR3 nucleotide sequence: TGTGCCAGCAGCTTGGTGACTAGCGGGGATAGCACAGATACGCAGTATTTT.

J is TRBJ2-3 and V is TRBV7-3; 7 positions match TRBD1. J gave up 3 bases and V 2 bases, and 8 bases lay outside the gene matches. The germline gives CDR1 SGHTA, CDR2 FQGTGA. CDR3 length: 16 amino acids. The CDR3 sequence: CASSLRGGLGTDTQYF. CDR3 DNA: TGTGCCAGCAGCTTACGAGGGGGCCTCGGGACAGATACGCAGTATTTT.

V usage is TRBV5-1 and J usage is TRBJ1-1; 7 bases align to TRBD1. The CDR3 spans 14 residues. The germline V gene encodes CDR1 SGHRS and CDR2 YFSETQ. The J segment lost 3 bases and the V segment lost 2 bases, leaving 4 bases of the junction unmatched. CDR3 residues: CASSLDRVDTEAFF. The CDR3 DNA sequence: TGCGCCAGCAGCTTAGACAGGGTTGACACTGAAGCTTTCTTT.

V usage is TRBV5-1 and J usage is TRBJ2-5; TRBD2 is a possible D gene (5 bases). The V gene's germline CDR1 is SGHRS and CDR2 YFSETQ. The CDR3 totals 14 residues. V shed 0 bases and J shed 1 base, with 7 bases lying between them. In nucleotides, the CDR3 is TGCGCCAGCAGCTTGGTCCTAGCCCAAGAGACCCAGTACTTC. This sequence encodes CASSLVLAQETQYF.

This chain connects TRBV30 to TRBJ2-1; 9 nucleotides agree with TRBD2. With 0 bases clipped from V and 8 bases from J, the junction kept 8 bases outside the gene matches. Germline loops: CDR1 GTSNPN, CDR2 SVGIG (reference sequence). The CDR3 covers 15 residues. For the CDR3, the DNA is TGTGCCTGGAGTGTCCTAGCGGGAACCTTCGATGAGCAGTTCTTC. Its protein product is CAWSVLAGTFDEQFF.

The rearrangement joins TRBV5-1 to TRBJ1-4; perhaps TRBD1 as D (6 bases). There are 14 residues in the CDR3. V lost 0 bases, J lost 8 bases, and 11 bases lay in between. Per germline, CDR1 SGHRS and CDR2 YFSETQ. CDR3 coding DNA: TGCGCCAGCAGCTTGGACAGGGAGGGCGAAAAACTGTTTTTT. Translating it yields CASSLDREGEKLFF.

The CDR3 bases are TGTGCCAGTAGTATACGGCCGACAGACACTGAAGCTTTCTTT. It translates to CASSIRPTDTEAFF. J is TRBJ1-1 and V is TRBV19; maybe TRBD1 (5 bases). From germline, CDR1 is LNHDA and CDR2 SQIVND (reference sequence). The CDR3 loop spans 14 amino acids. Trimming took off 2 bases at V and 3 bases at J, with 10 bases between the two ends.

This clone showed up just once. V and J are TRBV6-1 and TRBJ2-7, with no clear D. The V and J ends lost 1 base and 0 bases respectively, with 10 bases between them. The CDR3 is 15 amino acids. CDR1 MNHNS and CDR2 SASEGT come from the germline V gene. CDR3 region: CASSEVGRISYEQYF. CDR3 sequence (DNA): TGTGCCAGCAGTGAAGTGGGCCGAATCTCCTACGAGCAGTACTTC.

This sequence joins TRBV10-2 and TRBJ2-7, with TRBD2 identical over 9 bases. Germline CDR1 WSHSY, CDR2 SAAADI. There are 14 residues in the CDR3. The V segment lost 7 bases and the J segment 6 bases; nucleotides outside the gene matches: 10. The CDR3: CASNGLAGKGEQYF. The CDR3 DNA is TGCGCCAGCAATGGGCTAGCGGGGAAGGGCGAGCAGTACTTC.

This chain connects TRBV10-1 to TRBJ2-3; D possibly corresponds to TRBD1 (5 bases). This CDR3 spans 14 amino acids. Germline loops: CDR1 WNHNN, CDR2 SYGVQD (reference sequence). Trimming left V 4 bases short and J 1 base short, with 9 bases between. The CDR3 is CASSVQGRTDTQYF. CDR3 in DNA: TGCGCCAGCAGTGTTCAGGGCCGCACAGATACGCAGTATTTT.

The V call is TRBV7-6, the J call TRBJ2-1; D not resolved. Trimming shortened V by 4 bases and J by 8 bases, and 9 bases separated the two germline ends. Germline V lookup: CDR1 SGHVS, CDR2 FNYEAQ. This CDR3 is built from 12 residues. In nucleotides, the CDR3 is TGTGCCAGCAGCTCTAGTTCCCATGAGCAGTTCTTC. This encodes CASSSSSHEQFF.

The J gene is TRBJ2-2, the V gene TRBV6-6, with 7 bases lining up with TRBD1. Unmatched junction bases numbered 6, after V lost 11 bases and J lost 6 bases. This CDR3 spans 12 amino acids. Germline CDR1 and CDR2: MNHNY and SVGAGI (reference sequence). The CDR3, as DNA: TGTGCCCGACAGGGAAAATCCGGGGAGCTGTTTTTT. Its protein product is CARQGKSGELFF.

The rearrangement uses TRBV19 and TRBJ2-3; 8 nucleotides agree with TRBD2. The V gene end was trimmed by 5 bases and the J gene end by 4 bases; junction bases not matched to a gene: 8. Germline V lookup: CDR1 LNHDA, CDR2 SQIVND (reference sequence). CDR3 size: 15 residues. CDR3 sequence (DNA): TGTGCCAGTAGTTACTCCGGGACTAGGGCAGATACGCAGTATTTT. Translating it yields CASSYSGTRADTQYF.

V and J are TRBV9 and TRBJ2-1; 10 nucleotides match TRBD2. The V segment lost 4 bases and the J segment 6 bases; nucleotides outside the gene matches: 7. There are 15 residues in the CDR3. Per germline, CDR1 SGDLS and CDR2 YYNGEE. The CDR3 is CASSLSSGSINEQFF. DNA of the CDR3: TGTGCCAGCAGCCTATCTAGCGGGAGTATCAATGAGCAGTTCTTC.